This T cell receptor beta chain derives from a study of human T cells and chemical hapten exposure. Stated time point: patch test 3, about 24 weeks after DPC sensitization. Described treatment: therapeutic diphenylcyclopropenone sensitization with weekly scalp DPC. CDR1 and CDR2 from the germline V gene are SGHRS and YFSETQ. V was clipped by 0 bases and J by 10 bases, with 20 bases between them. The CDR3 has 17 residues. TCRdb redid the calling of the RACE reads with MiXCR, one entry per CDR3 protein. The table shows over 150,000 distinct CDR3 sequences, with 25% to 35% occurring only once. This clonotype was counted a few times.

The rearrangement links TRBV5-1 to TRBJ1-6, with D possibly matching TRBD1 (5 bases). The sequenced sample was whole blood, obtained in connection with sensitization to the hapten diphenylcyclopropenone (DPC). This receptor was obtained from a woman aged 18-29 years with alopecia areata. Some clones in this sample may be carry-over from other donors' samples. The CDR3 spells CASSLDELSGQGSPLHF. CDR3 bases: TGCGCCAGCAGCTTGGACGAGCTTTCAGGGCAAGGGTCACCCCTCCACTTT. The full variable domain, completed using reference TRBV5-1 and TRBJ1-6, is KAGVTQTPRYLIKTRGQQVTLSCSPISGHRSVSWYQQTPGQGLQFLFEYFSETQRNKGNFPGRFSGRQFSNSRSEMNVSTLELGDSALYLCASSLDELSGQGSPLHFGNGTRLTVT.